This entry features one T cell receptor beta chain sequence. Its antigen is undetermined. The data originate from a study of tumor-infiltrating lymphocytes in primary liver carcinoma. Blood RNA was derived from unsorted whole blood, and germline DNA was extracted too. Enrolled patients were chronically infected with HBV and treatment-naive. Sampling before surgery obtained roughly 4.1 milliliters of peripheral blood. Notes on the study in general: Tumor specimens were characterized by a significantly higher top-250-clone fraction than blood (p = 0.039). Less overlap was seen in tumor-adjacent and tumor-blood pairs than in tumor region pairs.

A primer in the constant region served to generate TCR beta cDNA from approximately 500 ng of total RNA. Each TCR beta library was derived from three nested multiplex PCR rounds that employed slightly modified ARM-PCR. Two initial PCR rounds of roughly 10 cycles each paired TRBV1-TRBV30 forward primers with a C-beta reverse primer. TCRdb called the multiplex PCR reads again in MiXCR, with one record for every CDR3 protein. The table records over 250,000 distinct CDR3 sequences, roughly three fifths of them present only once. The CDR3 is 12 residues long. Germline V gene data show CDR1 as SQVTM and CDR2 as ANQGSEA. Unmatched junction bases numbered 2, after V lost 1 base and J lost 8 bases.

Material for sequencing was peripheral blood. The chain combines TRBV29-1 with TRBJ1-2; 9 bases line up with TRBD1. This TCR was sampled from a woman in her thirties with primary liver carcinoma and hepatitis B virus infection. CDR3: CSVEGQGDGYTF. DNA of the CDR3: TGCAGCGTTGAAGGACAGGGGGACGGCTACACCTTC.